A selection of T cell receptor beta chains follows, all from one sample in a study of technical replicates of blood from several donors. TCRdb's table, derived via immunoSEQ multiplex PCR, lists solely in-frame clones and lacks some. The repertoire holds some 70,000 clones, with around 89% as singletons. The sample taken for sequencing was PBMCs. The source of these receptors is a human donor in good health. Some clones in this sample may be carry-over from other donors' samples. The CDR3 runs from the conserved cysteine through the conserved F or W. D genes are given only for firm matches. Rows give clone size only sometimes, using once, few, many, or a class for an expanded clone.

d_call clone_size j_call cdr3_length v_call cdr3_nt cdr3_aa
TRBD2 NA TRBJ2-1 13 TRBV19 TGTGCCAGTAAGAAGCGGGACTACAATGAGCAGTTCTTC CASKKRDYNEQFF
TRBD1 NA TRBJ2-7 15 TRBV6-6 TGTGCCAGCAGCGCGCGGGACAGGGGCTCCTACGAGCAGTACTTC CASSARDRGSYEQYF
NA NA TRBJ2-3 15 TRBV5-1 TGCGCCAGCAGCTTTCGCCCAGGGGTCGCAGATACGCAGTATTTT CASSFRPGVADTQYF
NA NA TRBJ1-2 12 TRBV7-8 TGTGCCAGCAGCTTAGACAGGGTCCGCTACACCTTC CASSLDRVRYTF
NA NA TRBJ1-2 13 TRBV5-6 TGTGCCAGCAGCTTAATTACAGGGTATGGCTACACCTTC CASSLITGYGYTF
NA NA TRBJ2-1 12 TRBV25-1 TGTGCCAGCAGCCAACTGGACAATGAGCAGTTCTTC CASSQLDNEQFF
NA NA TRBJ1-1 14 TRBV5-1 TGCGCCAGCAGCCCAGGGACTGCTAACACTGAAGCTTTCTTT CASSPGTANTEAFF
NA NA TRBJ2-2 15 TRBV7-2 TGTGCCAGCAGCCCCCGGGTATCCAACACCGGGGAGCTGTTTTTT CASSPRVSNTGELFF
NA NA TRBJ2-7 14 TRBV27 TGTGCCAGCAGTTTATGGGCAGGTGGCCACGAGCAGTACTTC CASSLWAGGHEQYF
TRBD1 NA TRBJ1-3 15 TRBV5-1 TGCGCCAGCAGCTCCACAGGGGTTGCTGGAAACACCATATATTTT CASSSTGVAGNTIYF
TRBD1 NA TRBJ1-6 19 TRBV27 TGTGCCAGCAGTTCCCGGAGGGGGTTAAAACGGGACAGGGATTCACCCCTCCACTTT CASSSRRGLKRDRDSPLHF
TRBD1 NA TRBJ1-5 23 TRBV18 TGTGCCAGCTCACCACCGGTGGCCAGGGGGCCTCCTATTTTCCTAAATAGCAATCAGCCCCAGCATTTT CASSPPVARGPPIFLNSNQPQHF
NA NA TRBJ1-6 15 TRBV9 TGTGCCAGCAGCGTAGATAGGACCGAGGGATCACCCCTCCACTTT CASSVDRTEGSPLHF
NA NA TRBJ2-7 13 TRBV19 TGTGCCAGTAGTATAGACAGGGCCTACGAGCAGTACTTC CASSIDRAYEQYF
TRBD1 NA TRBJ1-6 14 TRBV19 TGTGCCAGTAGTATAGGACAGGGGAGCTCACCCCTCCACTTT CASSIGQGSSPLHF
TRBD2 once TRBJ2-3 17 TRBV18 TGTGCCAGCTCACCACTTACACTAGCGCAAAGCACAGATACGCAGTATTTT CASSPLTLAQSTDTQYF
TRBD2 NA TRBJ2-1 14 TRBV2 TGTGCCAGCAAGCGACTAGCGGGGTACAATGAGCAGTTCTTC CASKRLAGYNEQFF
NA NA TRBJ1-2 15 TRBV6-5 TGTGCCAGCAGCCCTAATCTCAGGGTCCAAAACGGCTACACCTTC CASSPNLRVQNGYTF
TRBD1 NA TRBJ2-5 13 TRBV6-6 TGTGCCAGCAGTTCGCAGGGGGCAGAGACCCAGTACTTC CASSSQGAETQYF
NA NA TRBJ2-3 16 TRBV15 TGTGCCACCAGCAGAGATCCGGGACATAGCACAGATACGCAGTATTTT CATSRDPGHSTDTQYF
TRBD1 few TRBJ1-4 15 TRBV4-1 TGCGCCAGCAGCACTCAAGGGGGCGGGAATGAAAAACTGTTTTTT CASSTQGGGNEKLFF
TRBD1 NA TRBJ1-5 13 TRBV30 TGTGCCTGCAGGACAGGGGGAAATCAGCCCCAGCATTTT CACRTGGNQPQHF
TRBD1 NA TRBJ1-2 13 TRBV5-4 TGTGCCAGCAGCTCGACAGGGGGCAGGGCCTACACCTTC CASSSTGGRAYTF
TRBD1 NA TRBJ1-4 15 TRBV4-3 TGCGCCAGCAGCCAAAGACAGGGGTCGGCTGAAAAACTGTTTTTT CASSQRQGSAEKLFF
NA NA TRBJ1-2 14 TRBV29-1 TGCAGCGTTGAAGATCTTAAGTCGCCGGGAGTCTACACCTTC CSVEDLKSPGVYTF
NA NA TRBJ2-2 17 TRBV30 TGTGCCTGGAGGAGGATGGGGGGGCGGAGGGGAACCGGGGAGCTGTTTTTT CAWRRMGGRRGTGELFF
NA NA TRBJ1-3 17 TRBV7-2 TGTGCCAGCAGCCGCCGGGGAGGGGAAGGCTCTGGAAACACCATATATTTT CASSRRGGEGSGNTIYF
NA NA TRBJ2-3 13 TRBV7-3 TGTGCCAGCAGCTTAGAGGCCGCATATACGCAGTATTTT CASSLEAAYTQYF
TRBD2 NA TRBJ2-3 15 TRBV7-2 TGTGCCAGCAGACCCCAGCGGGGGGGCCCAGATACGCAGTATTTT CASRPQRGGPDTQYF
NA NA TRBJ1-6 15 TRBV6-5 TGTGCCAGCAGTTCGGAGGGTGGGGGTAATTCACCCCTCCACTTT CASSSEGGGNSPLHF
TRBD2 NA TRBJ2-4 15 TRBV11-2 TGTGCCAGCAGCGTTCAAGCGGGGGCTAAAAACATTCAGTACTTC CASSVQAGAKNIQYF
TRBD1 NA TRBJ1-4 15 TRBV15 TGTGCCACCAGCAGAGACCAGGGGGCTAATGAAAAACTGTTTTTT CATSRDQGANEKLFF
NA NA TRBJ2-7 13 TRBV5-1 TGCGCCAGCAGCTTGGACAGGGCTCTCGAGCAGTACTTC CASSLDRALEQYF
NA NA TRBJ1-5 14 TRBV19 TGTGCCAGTTCCCAGACAGTAAGCAATCAGCCCCAGCATTTT CASSQTVSNQPQHF
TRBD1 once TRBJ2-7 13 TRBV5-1 TGCGCCAGCAGCTGGGACAGGGCCCACGAGCAGTACTTC CASSWDRAHEQYF
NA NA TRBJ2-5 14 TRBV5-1 TGCGCCAGCAGCTTGGGGTCACCGCGGGAGACCCAGTACTTC CASSLGSPRETQYF
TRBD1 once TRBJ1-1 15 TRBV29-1 TGCAGCGTGAAACCCGGGACAGGGATGCGCACTGAAGCTTTCTTT CSVKPGTGMRTEAFF
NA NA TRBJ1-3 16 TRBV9 TGTGCCAGCAGCGCCAGTGGCAGGGAGGCCGGAAACACCATATATTTT CASSASGREAGNTIYF
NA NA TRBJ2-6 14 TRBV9 TGTGCCAGCAGCGTCCTCTCTGGGGCCAACGTCCTGACTTTC CASSVLSGANVLTF
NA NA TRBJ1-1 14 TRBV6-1 TGTGCCAGCAGTGAACGATGGGGGGAGACTGAAGCTTTCTTT CASSERWGETEAFF
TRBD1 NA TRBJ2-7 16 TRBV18 TGTGCCAGCTCCTCCGGGCGACAGGGGGGATCGAACGAGCAGTACTTC CASSSGRQGGSNEQYF
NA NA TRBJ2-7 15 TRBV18 TGTGCCAGCTCACCGGTTCGAGACATACCCCACGAGCAGTACTTC CASSPVRDIPHEQYF
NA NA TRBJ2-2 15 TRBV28 TGTGCCAGCACCTTAAGGTATCAGGGATCCGGGGAGCTGTTTTTT CASTLRYQGSGELFF
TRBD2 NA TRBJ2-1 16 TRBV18 TGTGCCAGCTCCGCCTCCCAGCGGGGGGGCCACAATGAGCAGTTCTTC CASSASQRGGHNEQFF
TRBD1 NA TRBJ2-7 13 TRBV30 TGTGCCTGGGGACAGGCCGTTTCCTACGAGCAGTACTTC CAWGQAVSYEQYF
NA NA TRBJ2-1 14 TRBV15 TGTGCCACCAGCAGAGATCAGGCTACGACTGAGCAGTTCTTC CATSRDQATTEQFF
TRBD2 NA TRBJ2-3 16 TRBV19 TGTGCCAGTAGTATATTAGTGCGGGAGGGCCGAGATACGCAGTATTTT CASSILVREGRDTQYF